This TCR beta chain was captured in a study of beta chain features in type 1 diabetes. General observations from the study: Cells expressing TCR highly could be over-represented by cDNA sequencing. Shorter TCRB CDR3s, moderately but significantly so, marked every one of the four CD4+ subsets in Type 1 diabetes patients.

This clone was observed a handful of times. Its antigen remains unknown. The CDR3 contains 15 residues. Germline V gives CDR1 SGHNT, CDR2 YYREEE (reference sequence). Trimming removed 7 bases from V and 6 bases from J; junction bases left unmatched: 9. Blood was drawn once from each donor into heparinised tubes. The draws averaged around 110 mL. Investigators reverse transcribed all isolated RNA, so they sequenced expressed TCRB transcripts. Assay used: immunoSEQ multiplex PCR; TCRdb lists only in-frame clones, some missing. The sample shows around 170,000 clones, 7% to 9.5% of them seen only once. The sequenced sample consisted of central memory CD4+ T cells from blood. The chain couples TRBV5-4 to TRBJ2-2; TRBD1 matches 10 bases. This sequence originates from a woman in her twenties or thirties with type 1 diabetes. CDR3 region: CASSRDRGVAGELFF. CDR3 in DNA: TGTGCCAGCTCACGGGACAGGGGAGTCGCCGGGGAGCTGTTTTTT.